This T cell receptor beta chain was identified during a study of preoperative IRX-2 immunotherapy in early breast cancer. The treatment is: preoperative locoregional IRX-2 cytokine immunotherapy. The CDR3 has 16 residues. Between the trimmed V and J ends, which lost 5 bases and 0 bases, there was a span of 17 bases. The germline V gene has CDR1 MGHRA and CDR2 YSYEKL. Profiling relied on immunoSEQ multiplex PCR, and the TCRdb table lists in-frame clones only, not all of them. Here the sample spans approximately 100,000 clones, 70% to 90% being singletons. This clone was counted only a few times. Source: tumor tissue, taken after IRX-2 immunotherapy. The sequence came from a human donor with breast cancer. The chain uses TRBV4-1 and TRBJ2-7, with D possibly matching TRBD1 (6 bases). The CDR3 here is CASSEAGTPSSYEQYF. CDR3 sequence (DNA): TGCGCCAGCAGCGAGGCCGGGACACCGAGCTCCTACGAGCAGTACTTC.